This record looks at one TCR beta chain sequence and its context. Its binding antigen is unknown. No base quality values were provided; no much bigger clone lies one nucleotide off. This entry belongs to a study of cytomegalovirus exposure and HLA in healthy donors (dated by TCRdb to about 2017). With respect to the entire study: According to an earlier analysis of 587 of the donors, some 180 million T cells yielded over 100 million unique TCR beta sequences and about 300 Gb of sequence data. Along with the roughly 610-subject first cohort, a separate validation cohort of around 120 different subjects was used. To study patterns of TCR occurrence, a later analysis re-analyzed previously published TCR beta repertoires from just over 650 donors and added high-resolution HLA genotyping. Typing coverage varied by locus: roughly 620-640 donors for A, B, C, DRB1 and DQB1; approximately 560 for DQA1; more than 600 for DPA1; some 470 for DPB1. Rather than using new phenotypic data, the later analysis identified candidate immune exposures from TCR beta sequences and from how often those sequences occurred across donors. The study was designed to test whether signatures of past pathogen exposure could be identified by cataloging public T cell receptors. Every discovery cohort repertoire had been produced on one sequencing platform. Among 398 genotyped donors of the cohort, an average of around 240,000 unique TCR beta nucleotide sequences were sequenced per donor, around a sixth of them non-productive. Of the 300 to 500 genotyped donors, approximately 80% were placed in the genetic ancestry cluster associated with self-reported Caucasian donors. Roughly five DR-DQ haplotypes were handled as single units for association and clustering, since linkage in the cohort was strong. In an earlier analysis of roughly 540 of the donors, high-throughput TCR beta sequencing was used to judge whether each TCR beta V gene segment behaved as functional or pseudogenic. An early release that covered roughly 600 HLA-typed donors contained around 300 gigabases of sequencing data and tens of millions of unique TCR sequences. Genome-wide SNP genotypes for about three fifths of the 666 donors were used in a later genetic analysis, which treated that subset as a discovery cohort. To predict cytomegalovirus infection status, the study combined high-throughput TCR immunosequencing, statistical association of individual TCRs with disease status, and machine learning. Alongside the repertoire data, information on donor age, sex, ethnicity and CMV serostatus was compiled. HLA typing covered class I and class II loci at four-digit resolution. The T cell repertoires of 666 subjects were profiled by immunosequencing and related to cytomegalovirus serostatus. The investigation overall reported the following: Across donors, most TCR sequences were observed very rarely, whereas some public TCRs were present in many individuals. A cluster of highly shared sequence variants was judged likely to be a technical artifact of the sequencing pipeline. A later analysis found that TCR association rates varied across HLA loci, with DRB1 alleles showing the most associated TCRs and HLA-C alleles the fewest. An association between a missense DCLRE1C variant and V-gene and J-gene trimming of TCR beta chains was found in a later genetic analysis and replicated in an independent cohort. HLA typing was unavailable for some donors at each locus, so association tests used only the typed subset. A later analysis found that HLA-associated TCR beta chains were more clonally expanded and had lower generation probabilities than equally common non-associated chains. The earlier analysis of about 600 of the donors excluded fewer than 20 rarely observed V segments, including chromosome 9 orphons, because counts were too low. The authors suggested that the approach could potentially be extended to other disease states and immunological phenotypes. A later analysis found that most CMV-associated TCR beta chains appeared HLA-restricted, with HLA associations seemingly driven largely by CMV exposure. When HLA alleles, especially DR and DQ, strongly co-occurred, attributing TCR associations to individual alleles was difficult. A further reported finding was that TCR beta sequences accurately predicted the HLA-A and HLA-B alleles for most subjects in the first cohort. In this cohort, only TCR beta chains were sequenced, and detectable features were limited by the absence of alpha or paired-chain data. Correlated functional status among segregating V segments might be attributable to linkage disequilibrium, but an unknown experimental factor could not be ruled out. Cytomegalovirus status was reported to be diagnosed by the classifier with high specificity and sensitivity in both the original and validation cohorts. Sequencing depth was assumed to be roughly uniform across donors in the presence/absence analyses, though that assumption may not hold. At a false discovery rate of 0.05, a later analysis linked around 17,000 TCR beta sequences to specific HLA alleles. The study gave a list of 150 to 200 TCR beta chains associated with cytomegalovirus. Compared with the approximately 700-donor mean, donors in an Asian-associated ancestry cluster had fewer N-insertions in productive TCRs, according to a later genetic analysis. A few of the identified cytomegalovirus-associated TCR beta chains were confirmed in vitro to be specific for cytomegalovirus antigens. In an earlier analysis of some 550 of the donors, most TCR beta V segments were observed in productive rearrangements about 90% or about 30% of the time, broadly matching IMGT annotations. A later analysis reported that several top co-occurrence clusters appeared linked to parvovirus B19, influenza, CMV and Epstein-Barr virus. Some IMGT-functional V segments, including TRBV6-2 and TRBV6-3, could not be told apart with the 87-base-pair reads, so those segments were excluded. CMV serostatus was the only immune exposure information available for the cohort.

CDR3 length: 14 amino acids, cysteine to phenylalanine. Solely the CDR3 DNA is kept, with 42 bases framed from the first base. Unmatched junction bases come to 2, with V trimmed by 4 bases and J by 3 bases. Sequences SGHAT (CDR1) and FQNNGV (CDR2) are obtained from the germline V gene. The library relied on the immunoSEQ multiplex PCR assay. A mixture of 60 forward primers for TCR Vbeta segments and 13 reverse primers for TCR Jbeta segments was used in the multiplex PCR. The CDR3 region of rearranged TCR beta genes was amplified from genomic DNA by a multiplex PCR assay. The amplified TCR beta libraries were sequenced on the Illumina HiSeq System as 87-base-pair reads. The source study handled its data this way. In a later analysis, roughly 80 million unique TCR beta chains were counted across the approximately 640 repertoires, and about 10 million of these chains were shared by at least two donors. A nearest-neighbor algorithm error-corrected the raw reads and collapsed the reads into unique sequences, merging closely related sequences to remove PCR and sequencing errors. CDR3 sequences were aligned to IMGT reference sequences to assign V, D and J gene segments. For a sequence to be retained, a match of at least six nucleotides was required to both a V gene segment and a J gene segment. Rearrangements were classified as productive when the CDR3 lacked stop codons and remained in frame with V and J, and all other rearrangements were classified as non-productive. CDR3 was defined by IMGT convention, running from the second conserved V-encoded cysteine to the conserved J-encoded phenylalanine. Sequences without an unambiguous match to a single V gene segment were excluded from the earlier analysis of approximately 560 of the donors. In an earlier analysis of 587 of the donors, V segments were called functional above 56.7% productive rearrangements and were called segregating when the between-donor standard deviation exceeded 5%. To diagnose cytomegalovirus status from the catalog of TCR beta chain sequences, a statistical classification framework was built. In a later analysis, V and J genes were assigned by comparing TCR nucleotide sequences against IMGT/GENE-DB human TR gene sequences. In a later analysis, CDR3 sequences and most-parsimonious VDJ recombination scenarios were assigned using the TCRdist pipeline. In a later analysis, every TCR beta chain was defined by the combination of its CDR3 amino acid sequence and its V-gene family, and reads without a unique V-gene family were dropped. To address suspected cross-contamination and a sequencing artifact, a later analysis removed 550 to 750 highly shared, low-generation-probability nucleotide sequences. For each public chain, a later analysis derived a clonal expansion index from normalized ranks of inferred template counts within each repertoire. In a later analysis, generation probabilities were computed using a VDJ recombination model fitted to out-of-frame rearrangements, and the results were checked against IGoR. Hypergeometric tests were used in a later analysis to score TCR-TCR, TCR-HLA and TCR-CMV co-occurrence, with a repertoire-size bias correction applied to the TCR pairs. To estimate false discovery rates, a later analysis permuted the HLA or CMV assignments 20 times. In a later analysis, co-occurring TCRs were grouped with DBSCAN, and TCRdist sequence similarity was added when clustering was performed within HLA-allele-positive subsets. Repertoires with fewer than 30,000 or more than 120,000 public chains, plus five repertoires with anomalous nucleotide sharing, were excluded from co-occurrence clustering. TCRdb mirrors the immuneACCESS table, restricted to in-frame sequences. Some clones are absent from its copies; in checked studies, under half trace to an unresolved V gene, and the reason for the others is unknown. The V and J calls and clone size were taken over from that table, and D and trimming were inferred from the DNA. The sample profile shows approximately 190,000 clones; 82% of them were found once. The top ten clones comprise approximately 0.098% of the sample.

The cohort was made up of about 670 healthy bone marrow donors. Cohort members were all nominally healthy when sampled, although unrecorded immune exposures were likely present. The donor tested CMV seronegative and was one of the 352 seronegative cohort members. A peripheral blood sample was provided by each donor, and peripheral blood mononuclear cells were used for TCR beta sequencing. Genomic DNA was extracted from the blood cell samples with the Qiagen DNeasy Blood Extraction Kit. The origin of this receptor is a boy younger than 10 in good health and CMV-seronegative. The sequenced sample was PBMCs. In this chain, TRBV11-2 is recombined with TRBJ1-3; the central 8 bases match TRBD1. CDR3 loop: CASSWTGNGNTIYF. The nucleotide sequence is TGTGCCAGCAGCTGGACAGGGAATGGAAACACCATATATTTT.